These 21 T cell receptor beta chains came from one sample sequenced in a study of cytomegalovirus exposure and HLA in healthy donors. The study ran its PCR with 60 Vbeta and 13 Jbeta primers. The data were produced by immunoSEQ multiplex PCR, yet TCRdb's version contains in-frame clones alone and is incomplete. This repertoire shows tens of thousands of clones, roughly 63% found once; its top ten account for over 14%. The sequenced sample was PBMCs. All receptors derive from a woman between 40 and 50 years old in good health and CMV-seropositive.

The rearrangement uses TRBV6-1 and TRBJ1-1; D unresolved. Trimming left V 7 bases short and J 5 bases short, with 8 bases between. This CDR3 comprises 11 residues. Germline CDR1 MNHNS, CDR2 SASEGT. The CDR3 reads CASKRETEAFF. The DNA for the CDR3 is TGTGCCAGCAAACGGGAGACTGAAGCTTTCTTT.

The rearrangement joins TRBV28 to TRBJ1-5, with D tentatively TRBD1 (6 bases). Looked up from germline, CDR1 is MDHEN and CDR2 is SYDVKM. The CDR3 spans 15 residues. The V and J ends lost 2 bases and 5 bases respectively, with 13 bases between them. The CDR3 sequence is CASSLVRDTYQPQHF. CDR3 in DNA: TGTGCCAGCAGTTTAGTTCGGGACACTTATCAGCCCCAGCATTTT.

This clone showed up just once. The gene calls are TRBV27 and TRBJ1-4, with D possibly TRBD1 on 6 matching bases. The CDR3 runs 14 residues. With 2 bases removed from V and 5 bases from J, the gap between germline ends came to 9 bases. Looked up from germline, CDR1 is MNHEY and CDR2 is SMNVEV (reference sequence). Here the CDR3 DNA reads TGTGCCAGCAGTTTAACCAGGGGAAATGAAAAACTGTTTTTT. Translation gives CASSLTRGNEKLFF.

This clone showed up just once. This rearrangement joins TRBV4-2 to TRBJ2-3, with D tentatively TRBD2 (5 bases). This CDR3 region has 14 residues. Germline CDR1 is LGHNA and CDR2 is YNFKEQ. Trimming took 2 bases from V and 2 from J, leaving 8 bases between them. For the CDR3, the DNA is TGTGCCAGCAGCCAACGGGAACCCACAGATACGCAGTATTTT. Its translation: CASSQREPTDTQYF.

V usage is TRBV9 and J usage is TRBJ1-5; no definite D call. Per the germline V gene, CDR1 is SGDLS and CDR2 is YYNGEE. This CDR3 contains 13 residues. Trimming took off 1 base at V and 4 bases at J, with 6 bases between the two ends. The CDR3 DNA reads TGTGCCAGCAGCGTAACAACGAATCAGCCCCAGCATTTT. It yields the protein CASSVTTNQPQHF.

V and J are TRBV27 and TRBJ2-7; 7 bases map to TRBD1. This CDR3 has 15 residues. Germline CDR1 MNHEY, CDR2 SMNVEV (reference sequence). J was trimmed by 0 bases and V by 6 bases; bases with no gene match: 8. The CDR3 DNA reads as TGTGCCAGCAGGATGGGGACAGAGAGCTCCTACGAGCAGTACTTC. Its protein product is CASRMGTESSYEQYF.

J is TRBJ2-7 and V is TRBV28; D is possibly TRBD1 (6 bases). V was shortened by 6 bases and J by 3 bases, with 18 bases between the two germline ends. This CDR3 comprises 15 residues. Germline-derived CDR1 and CDR2 are MDHEN and SYDVKM. The DNA for the CDR3 is TGTGCCAGCAGCCCAACAAGGGGGAGCCTCTACGAGCAGTACTTC. It yields the protein CASSPTRGSLYEQYF.

The J gene is TRBJ1-1, the V gene TRBV29-1; the D gene is possibly TRBD1 (6 bases). The CDR3 covers 13 residues. Trimming took off 7 bases at V and 6 bases at J, with 18 bases between the two ends. Germline V gives CDR1 SQVTM, CDR2 ANQGSEA. The CDR3 sequence: CSACPRQDPEAFF. The CDR3 region has the DNA TGCAGCGCCTGCCCCCGACAGGACCCTGAAGCTTTCTTT. Combining the CDR3 with reference TRBV29-1 and TRBJ1-1 gives the whole variable domain SAVISQKPSRDICQRGTSLTIQCQVDSQVTMMFWYRQQPGQSLTLIATANQGSEATYESGFVIDKFPISRPNLTFSTLTVSNMSPEDSSIYLCSACPRQDPEAFFGQGTRLTVV.

V gene TRBV28 combines with J gene TRBJ1-2; D gene ambiguous. The CDR3 extends over 11 amino acids. Germline V lookup: CDR1 MDHEN, CDR2 SYDVKM. The V and J ends lost 6 bases and 7 bases respectively, with 9 bases between them. The CDR3 DNA follows: TGTGCCAGCAGCTCCCGCAGTGGCTACACCTTC. This encodes CASSSRSGYTF.

V usage is TRBV5-1 and J usage is TRBJ2-7; perhaps TRBD2 as D (6 bases). The ends were cut back, 0 bases at V and 3 bases at J, with 13 bases in the middle. The germline CDR1 and CDR2 sequences are SGHRS and YFSETQ. The CDR3 length is 15 residues. This CDR3 is CASSLDTGGYYEQYF. The CDR3 nucleotides read TGCGCCAGCAGCTTGGATACCGGGGGATACTACGAGCAGTACTTC.

The chain is built from TRBV6-1 and TRBJ2-3, with TRBD2 matching 12 bases. The CDR3 contains 20 residues. Germline V gene sequence: CDR1 MNHNS, CDR2 SASEGT. With V trimmed by 4 bases and J by 3 bases, 17 bases remained unmatched. Here the CDR3 reads CASSGDQLAGGPLLTDTQYF. The DNA of the CDR3 is TGTGCCAGCAGTGGAGACCAACTAGCGGGAGGTCCCTTGTTGACAGATACGCAGTATTTT.

The J gene is TRBJ2-7, the V gene TRBV28, with 7 positions matching TRBD1. There are 13 residues in the CDR3. Germline CDR1 and CDR2: MDHEN and SYDVKM. V shed 6 bases and J 1 base; nucleotides not matched to a gene: 3. In DNA, the CDR3 is TGTGCCAGCAGCAGGGACAGTTCCTACGAGCAGTACTTC. This encodes CASSRDSSYEQYF.

The V call is TRBV4-1, the J call TRBJ2-7; the match to TRBD1 covers 11 bases. The CDR3 spans 13 residues. Germline assignment: CDR1 MGHRA and CDR2 YSYEKL. The ends lost 4 bases at V and 6 bases at J; junction bases unmatched: 2. For the CDR3, the DNA is TGCGCCAGCAGCCGGGGACAGGGGGGCGAGCAGTACTTC. It is translated as CASSRGQGGEQYF.

The chain recombines TRBV27 with TRBJ2-2; 7 nucleotides align to TRBD1. V lost 6 bases and J lost 5; bases outside the gene matches: 12. The CDR3 has 16 residues. The germline V gene encodes CDR1 MNHEY and CDR2 SMNVEV (reference sequence). The chain's CDR3 is CASSRPRQGSTGELFF. In nucleotides, the CDR3 is TGTGCCAGCAGCAGACCCCGACAGGGTTCAACCGGGGAGCTGTTTTTT.

CDR3 loop: CASSQLAGGPQYF. CDR3 DNA sequence: TGTGCCAGCAGTCAACTAGCGGGAGGGCCCCAGTACTTC. The rearrangement links TRBV28 to TRBJ2-5, with TRBD2 matching 13 bases. With V trimmed by 5 bases and J by 9 bases, 3 bases remained unmatched. Germline CDR1 reads MDHEN; CDR2 reads SYDVKM. This CDR3 has 13 amino acids.

V gene TRBV5-1 combines with J gene TRBJ2-5; 9 bases align to TRBD2. V lost 0 bases, J lost 3 bases, and 3 bases stayed unmatched. CDR1 is SGHRS and CDR2 is YFSETQ in the germline V gene. This CDR3 has 15 residues. CDR3 coding DNA: TGCGCCAGCAGCTTGGGACTAGCGGCGGAAGAGACCCAGTACTTC. Encoded protein: CASSLGLAAEETQYF.

V usage is TRBV5-8 and J usage is TRBJ1-1; possible D gene TRBD1, 5 bases. V lost 3 bases, J lost 5 bases, and 8 bases lay in between. The germline V gene encodes CDR1 SGHTS and CDR2 YDEGEE. The CDR3 totals 12 residues. The CDR3 sequence is CASSWRGTEAFF. DNA for the CDR3: TGTGCCAGCAGCTGGAGGGGTACTGAAGCTTTCTTT.

This clone turned up a few times. The chain couples TRBV27 to TRBJ2-7; D perhaps matches TRBD1 (5 bases). Germline V CDR1 and CDR2: MNHEY, SMNVEV (reference sequence). V was trimmed by 10 bases and J by 2 bases, leaving 12 bases between them. This CDR3 comprises 12 residues. CDR3 in DNA: TGTGCCACAGGGTCTTCACCCTACGAGCAGTACTTC. The encoded protein is CATGSSPYEQYF.

This clone was seen a few times. V usage is TRBV13 and J usage is TRBJ2-5, with 14 bases lining up with TRBD2. The CDR3 extends over 17 amino acids. The J segment lost 3 bases and the V segment lost 5 bases, leaving 8 bases of the junction unmatched. CDR1 and CDR2 (germline): PRHDT, FYEKMQ (reference sequence). In nucleotides, the CDR3 is TGTGCCAGCAGCCCGGGACTAGCGGGAGAATCGGAAGAGACCCAGTACTTC. It is translated as CASSPGLAGESEETQYF.

The gene calls are TRBV28 and TRBJ1-3; TRBD1 might be the D (5 bases). Trimming took 3 bases from V and 0 from J, leaving 12 bases between them. This CDR3 has 16 amino acids. The germline V gene encodes CDR1 MDHEN and CDR2 SYDVKM. The CDR3 DNA sequence: TGTGCCAGCAGTTTGGGCCAGACAGTCTCTGGAAACACCATATATTTT. Residues: CASSLGQTVSGNTIYF.

This clone was observed a few times. This chain joins TRBV9 and TRBJ2-5; 7 bases fit TRBD2. The trim removed 5 bases at V and 5 bases at J, leaving 6 bases unmatched. The CDR3 covers 13 residues. Germline loops: CDR1 SGDLS, CDR2 YYNGEE. The CDR3 DNA is TGTGCCAGCAGGCAGCGGCGGGGGGAGACCCAGTACTTC. It yields the protein CASRQRRGETQYF.